Sequencing of this T cell receptor beta chain was carried out in a study of CD8+ T cells in alopecia areata listed by TCRdb under 2018. Study-wide context: The treated patients, all with moderate-to-severe alopecia areata, were enrolled in an open-label pilot trial of oral tofacitinib given at 5 to 10 mg twice daily. Amplification of TCRbeta CDR3 regions was done by immunoSEQ multiplex PCR using 35 Vbeta forward primers and 13 Jbeta reverse primers. Biopsies were taken from tofacitinib-treated patients at baseline and again at 4 and 24 weeks into treatment, and several of those patients also had a later scalp biopsy. High-throughput TCRbeta sequencing was used to examine T cell clonal expansion in alopecia areata in both the C3H/HeJ mouse model and human patients. Scalp tissue and sorted CD4+ and CD8+ peripheral blood T cells from patchy and totalis/universalis alopecia areata patients and from healthy controls were covered by human TCRbeta sequencing. Disease severity in treated patients was measured with the SALT score, which quantifies the percentage of affected scalp surface area. Patients received tofacitinib for 6 to 18 months and were then followed off drug for 6 months to check for delayed response and recurrence. The RNA source kit depended on sample type: the PAXgene miRNA kit for fixed scalp, the miRNeasy kit for PBMCs, and the RNeasy kit for mouse skin. Scalp clonality was compared among normal scalp (n=4), patchy alopecia areata scalp (n=8), and alopecia totalis/universalis scalp (n=8). What the work shows at the level of the full study, not this receptor alone: Compared with normal scalp, lesional scalp had higher clonality and more expanded CD8+ clones, particularly in alopecia totalis/universalis, a pattern that suggests antigenic drive. Because the treated cohort was small and had only one nonresponder, larger studies are needed to examine links between baseline CD8+ expansion and response. Scalp TCR repertoire analysis is complicated because resident alphabeta T cells in normal human skin are also sequenced, whereas mouse skin is dominated by gammadelta T cells. With tofacitinib, both scalp clonality and the number of expanded CD8+ clones among the top 100 scalp clones went down significantly. Shared TCR sequences between patients were less evident than in mice, which may be partly attributable to HLA diversity in the patient population. Many expanded lesional clones were found to persist in scalp and blood during tofacitinib treatment, and relapse after treatment cessation may be partly explained by this persistence.

The library was produced with the immunoSEQ multiplex PCR assay. To provide template for TCR sequencing, every sample had RNA extracted and reverse transcribed into cDNA. SuperScript III was used for first-strand cDNA synthesis, primed with a 2:1 mix of oligo-dT and random hexamers. A synthetic immune receptor repertoire was used to gauge amplification bias, and whatever bias remained was removed computationally. The original methods were these. After raw reads were preprocessed to remove errors, the CDR3 was defined following IMGT conventions as running from the conserved cysteine to phenylalanine. Clonality was computed by normalizing Shannon entropy by log2 of the number of productive unique TCRs and subtracting the result from 1. Scalp TCRbeta sequences were cross-referenced with sorted blood CD4 and CD8 repertoires so that the CD4 or CD8 identity of scalp clones could be inferred. TCRdb carries this immuneACCESS record with in-frame sequences only. Its versions omit some clonotypes, under half of them owing to an unresolved V gene in the studies checked, with the rest unexplained. V and J calls and clone size come straight from that table; D and trimming were deduced from the DNA. Within this sample are 120,000 or so clones, with about 61% of them counted one time only. Of the sample, nearly 30% is held by the ten largest clones.

Remarks on this clone: The antigen this receptor binds is unknown. Base quality data are lacking; no much larger clone is found one base away.

The CDR3 contains 11 residues, cysteine and phenylalanine counted. Just the 33-base CDR3 DNA is kept, in frame starting at base 1. The germline ends are 11 bases apart after V is trimmed by 10 bases and J by 7 bases. CDR1 and CDR2 are read off the germline V gene (reference sequence) as SEHNR and FQNEAQ. Explained via the paper, the time point label denotes: about four weeks on oral tofacitinib. What this sample's treatment or condition label stands for: oral pan-JAK inhibitor, 5-10 mg twice daily. From alopecia areata patients, peripheral blood was collected along with lesional scalp punch biopsies. PBMCs were separated by density centrifugation and stained for CD3, CD4 and CD8, after which CD4+ and CD8+ T cells were sorted on a FACSAria.

Source: CD8+ T cells sorted from blood, taken at week 4, from a patient treated with tofacitinib. The chain was built from TRBV7-9 and TRBJ2-1, and the D gene may be TRBD2, 6 bases matching. This sequence originates from a human donor with alopecia areata. The CDR3 sequence is CANQEGNEQFF. Here is the DNA: TGTGCCAACCAGGAGGGAAATGAGCAGTTCTTC.